These 12 T cell receptor beta chains share one sample of origin, sequenced in a study of cytomegalovirus exposure and HLA in healthy donors. It was with 60 Vbeta and 13 Jbeta primers that the PCR ran. Only in-frame clones appear in the TCRdb table, and some are missing; sequencing was by immunoSEQ multiplex PCR. The table has about 200,000 clones, 75% to 85% seen once. The material sequenced was PBMCs. The source is a woman under 40 in good health and CMV-seropositive.

The chain uses TRBV10-3 and TRBJ1-4; TRBD1 might be the D (6 bases). The CDR3 has 17 residues. V was pared by 1 base and J by 6 bases, with 18 bases between. Looked up from germline, CDR1 is ENHRY and CDR2 is SYGVKD. The CDR3 DNA reads TGTGCCATCAGTGAGTACCCAGCCGGGGGGGCGGATGAAAAACTGTTTTTT. It encodes CAISEYPAGGADEKLFF.

The rearrangement links TRBV6-5 to TRBJ1-3; D possibly corresponds to TRBD1 (5 bases). The CDR3 spans 15 residues. CDR1 is MNHEY, CDR2 SVGAGI, per germline. V shed 5 bases and J shed 2 bases, with 13 bases lying between them. The CDR3 protein is CASSVGLLTGNTIYF. In DNA, the CDR3 is TGTGCCAGCAGTGTGGGACTCTTAACTGGAAACACCATATATTTT.

This clone was counted a single time. This chain connects TRBV21-1 to TRBJ1-5; the table assigns TRBD1, which was not confirmed against the DNA. TRBV21-1 is shown as a pseudogene. The CDR3 spans 16 residues. CDR3 in DNA: TGTGCCAGCAGCAAACCGGGACAGGTCCTCAATCAGCCCCAGCATTTT. Protein sequence: CASSKPGQVLNQPQHF.

The count of this clone is one. V usage is TRBV7-2 and J usage is TRBJ2-1; the D gene is possibly TRBD2 (11 bases). The CDR3 loop spans 18 amino acids. From germline, CDR1 is SGHTA and CDR2 FQGNSA. V was trimmed by 5 bases and J by 4 bases, leaving 24 bases between them. The CDR3: CASSKDRGRLAGYNEQFF. DNA for the CDR3: TGTGCCAGCAGCAAGGACAGGGGGAGACTAGCGGGGTACAATGAGCAGTTCTTC.

This clone occurred once. The rearrangement uses TRBV28 and TRBJ1-5; D perhaps matches TRBD1 (6 bases). Germline lookup yields CDR1 MDHEN and CDR2 SYDVKM. V gave up 5 bases and J gave up 0 bases, with 14 bases separating them. The CDR3 sequence is 16 residues long. The CDR3 DNA sequence: TGTGCCAGCAGTCTTCAGGGGACCCTTAGCAATCAGCCCCAGCATTTT. Its translation is CASSLQGTLSNQPQHF.

The rearrangement joins TRBV15 to TRBJ2-3; D is unclear. The germline V gene has CDR1 LNHNV and CDR2 YYDKDF (reference sequence). The V gene lost 0 bases and the J gene lost 0 bases, with 10 bases spanning the gap. The CDR3 loop spans 16 amino acids. The CDR3 DNA sequence: TGTGCCACCAGCAGAGAGATGAGCGAGAGCACAGATACGCAGTATTTT. Residues: CATSREMSESTDTQYF.

This chain links TRBV5-1 with TRBJ1-4, with D unresolved. The CDR3 is 15 amino acids. V was pared by 3 bases and J by 6 bases, with 15 bases between. The germline gives CDR1 SGHRS, CDR2 YFSETQ. In DNA, the CDR3 is TGCGCCAGCAGCTCGGAAGGGAGAAACCATGAAAAACTGTTTTTT. It is translated as CASSSEGRNHEKLFF.

This clone was seen a handful of times. This chain joins TRBV7-8 and TRBJ1-4; TRBD1 aligns across 7 bases. The CDR3 sequence is 14 residues long. In germline, CDR1 is SGHVS, CDR2 FQNEAQ. V trimming: 3 bases; J trimming: 5 bases; junction bases outside the gene matches: 3. Written as DNA, the CDR3 is TGTGCCAGCAGCTTTACAGGGGTGAATGAAAAACTGTTTTTT. Translation gives CASSFTGVNEKLFF.

V and J are TRBV30 and TRBJ1-1, with TRBD1 identical over 7 bases. Germline V lookup: CDR1 GTSNPN, CDR2 SVGIG (reference sequence). Trimming took 5 bases from V and 11 from J; bases not matched to a gene: 5. This CDR3 spans 10 amino acids. CDR3 protein: CAWDRVTAFF. DNA for the CDR3: TGTGCCTGGGACAGGGTTACGGCTTTCTTT.

This clone was picked up one time. The rearrangement joins TRBV19 to TRBJ1-2; maybe TRBD1 (6 bases). From germline, CDR1 is LNHDA and CDR2 SQIVND (reference sequence). The ends were cut back, 6 bases at V and 1 base at J, with 9 bases in the middle. The CDR3 length is 13 residues. The CDR3 DNA is TGTGCCAGTAGAAGACAGGTTAACTATGGCTACACCTTC. Translation: CASRRQVNYGYTF.

The V and J genes are TRBV7-2 and TRBJ2-3; D uncertain. CDR1 is SGHTA and CDR2 is FQGNSA in the germline V gene. The CDR3 is made up of 14 amino acids. V lost 1 base, J lost 6 bases, and 11 bases lay in between. The chain's CDR3 is CASSLGHATDTQYF. For the CDR3, the DNA is TGTGCCAGCAGCTTAGGACACGCTACCGATACGCAGTATTTT.

This sequence joins TRBV4-2 and TRBJ2-7; 8 bases are shared with TRBD1. The CDR3 runs 15 residues. Germline trimming cut 2 bases from V and 2 bases from J; bases unmatched to any gene: 5. CDR1 and CDR2 (germline): LGHNA, YNFKEQ. DNA for the CDR3: TGTGCCAGCAGCCAACTCAGGGGGCGCGCCTACGAGCAGTACTTC. It yields the protein CASSQLRGRAYEQYF.